The 4 T cell receptor beta chains given below trace back to one sample, sequenced in a study of regulatory T cells in long-lasting Graves disease. With iRepertoire HTBI primers and Arm-PCR of CDR3 regions, TCR beta libraries were built. A single record per CDR3 protein comes from TCRdb applying MiXCR to the multiplex PCR reads. Among about 210,000 distinct CDR3 sequences listed, around a fifth were seen once. Time point meaning: newly diagnosed GD, antithyroid drugs for less than 3 months. Researchers made the TCR library from RNA that was extracted from PBMCs. The data also belong to a second study, concerning T cells in Graves' hyperthyroidism and ophthalmopathy.

The sequencing here drew on peripheral blood mononuclear cells (PBMCs), taken at new diagnosis, from a patient treated with antithyroid drugs. Every receptor here comes from a woman aged 25 to 39 with Graves disease.

This clonotype was seen many times. The gene calls are TRBV27 and TRBJ2-7; the D gene is possibly TRBD1 (6 bases). CDR1 and CDR2 (germline): MNHEY, SMNVEV (reference sequence). V was clipped by 0 bases and J by 0 bases, with 12 bases between them. The CDR3 has 16 residues. CDR3 region: CASSLSPRGGSYEQYF. The CDR3 DNA is TGTGCCAGCAGTTTATCGCCGAGAGGGGGCTCCTACGAGCAGTACTTC.

This clonotype was detected a few times. CDR3 sequence reads: CASSFRTYTDTQYF. The CDR3 region has the DNA TGTGCCAGTAGTTTTCGGACCTACACAGATACGCAGTATTTT. This chain connects TRBV19 to TRBJ2-3; no definite D call. V lost 5 bases and J lost 2, with 11 bases in between. The germline V gene encodes CDR1 LNHDA and CDR2 SQIVND (reference sequence). The CDR3 has 14 residues.

Of note for this clonotype: It may be a read error: a sequence one base away is much more abundant. The chain carries TRBV6-6 and TRBJ2-6, with D hard to call. CDR1 and CDR2 (germline): MNHNY, SVGAGI (reference sequence). CDR3 length: 17 residues. The ends were cut back, 0 bases at V and 0 bases at J, with 9 bases in the middle. CDR3 sequence: CASSYSQFPSGANVLTF. For the CDR3, the DNA is TGTGCCAGCAGTTACTCGCAGTTTCCCTCTGGGGCCAACGTCCTGACTTTC.

The chain links TRBV11-2 to TRBJ2-3; D call uncertain. The CDR3 contains 15 residues. The V and J ends lost 6 bases and 4 bases respectively, with 17 bases between them. Germline V gene sequence: CDR1 SGHAT, CDR2 FQNNGV. The CDR3 loop reads CASSYSIECADTQYF. DNA of the CDR3: TGTGCCAGCAGTTACTCCATTGAGTGCGCAGATACGCAGTATTTT. Full variable domain (missing parts from reference TRBV11-2 and TRBJ2-3): EAGVAQSPRYKIIEKRQSVAFWCNPISGHATLYWYQQILGQGPKLLIQFQNNGVVDDSQLPKDRFSAERLKGVDSTLKIQPAKLEDSAVYLCASSYSIECADTQYFGPGTRLTVL.